A selection of T cell receptor beta chains follows, all from one sample in a study of identical twins. TCRdb reprocessed the 5' RACE reads with MiXCR, giving one entry per CDR3 protein. The table has about 200,000 distinct CDR3 sequences, 6.5% seen once. These same records also appear under a second study, on T cells expressing NK-cell markers.

The sample consisted of CD8+ T cells sorted from blood. The receptors stem from a woman aged 18-30 years in good health. Both conserved end residues are part of each CDR3. Each record gives: D gene, clone size, J gene, V gene, CDR3 length, CDR3 DNA, CDR3 protein. The D gene is left open where the match is weak. Some rows mark clone size as missing; the rest say once, few, many or name a class of expanded clone.

d_call: -; clone_size: many; j_call: TRBJ2-5; v_call: TRBV7-2; cdr3_length: 11; cdr3_nt: TGTGCCAGCAGCTTCAAAGAGACCCAGTACTTC; cdr3_aa: CASSFKETQYF
d_call: TRBD2; clone_size: few; j_call: TRBJ2-6; v_call: TRBV5-1; cdr3_length: 17; cdr3_nt: TGCGCCAGCAGCTTGATAGCGGGAGTGGGAGGGGCCAACGTCCTGACTTTC; cdr3_aa: CASSLIAGVGGANVLTF
d_call: TRBD1; clone_size: few; j_call: TRBJ1-5; v_call: TRBV7-8; cdr3_length: 15; cdr3_nt: TGTGCCAGCAGCCAGAGAACGGGACAGGGGAGGCCCCAGCATTTT; cdr3_aa: CASSQRTGQGRPQHF
d_call: TRBD1; clone_size: few; j_call: TRBJ2-7; v_call: TRBV10-2; cdr3_length: 15; cdr3_nt: TGCGCCAGCAGAACGGCCGGGACAGTTGCCTACGAGCAGTACTTC; cdr3_aa: CASRTAGTVAYEQYF
d_call: -; clone_size: many; j_call: TRBJ1-1; v_call: TRBV4-2; cdr3_length: 16; cdr3_nt: TGTGCCAGCAGCCAAGAGAAGGGGGGGCTGAACACTGAAGCTTTCTTT; cdr3_aa: CASSQEKGGLNTEAFF
d_call: -; clone_size: few; j_call: TRBJ1-1; v_call: TRBV29-1; cdr3_length: 11; cdr3_nt: TGCAGCGTTTCGGCTGACGGGGAAGCTTTCTTT; cdr3_aa: CSVSADGEAFF
d_call: -; clone_size: many; j_call: TRBJ1-6; v_call: TRBV7-9; cdr3_length: 17; cdr3_nt: TGTGCCAGCAGCTCAGCAGCGGGTGCCAGCACGAATTCACCCCTCCACTTT; cdr3_aa: CASSSAAGASTNSPLHF
d_call: -; clone_size: many; j_call: TRBJ1-5; v_call: TRBV4-3; cdr3_length: 13; cdr3_nt: TGCGCCAGCAGCCAAGATGTCATTCAGCCCCAGCATTTT; cdr3_aa: CASSQDVIQPQHF
d_call: TRBD2; clone_size: few; j_call: TRBJ2-1; v_call: TRBV14; cdr3_length: 15; cdr3_nt: TGTGCCAGCAGCCCTAACAGCGGGGCCTACAATGAGCAGTTCTTC; cdr3_aa: CASSPNSGAYNEQFF
d_call: -; clone_size: -; j_call: TRBJ1-3; v_call: TRBV9; cdr3_length: 19; cdr3_nt: TGTGCCAGCAGCTCTCCCCCGTCCTCCCACAGGGTGGGTGGAAACACCATATATTTT; cdr3_aa: CASSSPPSSHRVGGNTIYF
d_call: -; clone_size: -; j_call: TRBJ1-1; v_call: TRBV3-1; cdr3_length: 14; cdr3_nt: TGTGCCAGCAGCCAAAGGCCAGAGAACACTGAAGCTTTCTTT; cdr3_aa: CASSQRPENTEAFF
d_call: TRBD1; clone_size: few; j_call: TRBJ2-7; v_call: TRBV12-3/TRBV12-4; cdr3_length: 14; cdr3_nt: TGTGCCAGCAGTACACGACAGGGGGCGAGGGAGCAGTACTTC; cdr3_aa: CASSTRQGAREQYF
d_call: TRBD1; clone_size: few; j_call: TRBJ2-7; v_call: TRBV29-1; cdr3_length: 15; cdr3_nt: TGCAGCGTTGGGGCCCGGGACAGGGTGCCCTACGAGCAGTACTTC; cdr3_aa: CSVGARDRVPYEQYF
d_call: -; clone_size: -; j_call: TRBJ2-7; v_call: TRBV20-1; cdr3_length: 13; cdr3_nt: TGCAGTGCTATAGAACCTTACCCCTACGAGCAGTACTTC; cdr3_aa: CSAIEPYPYEQYF
d_call: -; clone_size: -; j_call: TRBJ1-1; v_call: TRBV12-5; cdr3_length: 13; cdr3_nt: TGTGCTAGTGATCCGGGACACCTTGCGGAAGCTTTCTTT; cdr3_aa: CASDPGHLAEAFF
d_call: -; clone_size: few; j_call: TRBJ2-1; v_call: TRBV12-3/TRBV12-4; cdr3_length: 13; cdr3_nt: TGTGCCAGCAGTCGTCAAACCGGGAATGAGCAGTTCTTC; cdr3_aa: CASSRQTGNEQFF
d_call: -; clone_size: few; j_call: TRBJ2-7; v_call: TRBV5-6; cdr3_length: 15; cdr3_nt: TGTGCCAGCAGCGGTACCACAGGCATTCTCTACGAGCAGTACTTC; cdr3_aa: CASSGTTGILYEQYF
d_call: -; clone_size: many; j_call: TRBJ1-2; v_call: TRBV12-3/TRBV12-4; cdr3_length: 14; cdr3_nt: TGTGCCAGCAGCCCCACGACAGTGGGTTTTGGCTACACCTTC; cdr3_aa: CASSPTTVGFGYTF
d_call: -; clone_size: -; j_call: TRBJ2-7; v_call: TRBV13; cdr3_length: 14; cdr3_nt: TGTGCCAGCAGCCTCGGGCCACTAGCCTACGAGCAGTACTTC; cdr3_aa: CASSLGPLAYEQYF
d_call: TRBD2; clone_size: few; j_call: TRBJ2-1; v_call: TRBV10-2; cdr3_length: 11; cdr3_nt: TGCGCCAGCTTGAGTGGACTAGGGAAGTTCTTC; cdr3_aa: CASLSGLGKFF
d_call: -; clone_size: many; j_call: TRBJ1-1; v_call: TRBV9; cdr3_length: 14; cdr3_nt: TGTGCCAGCAGCGTAGGGGCAGAAAACACTGAAGCTTTCTTT; cdr3_aa: CASSVGAENTEAFF
d_call: -; clone_size: few; j_call: TRBJ2-3; v_call: TRBV6-2/TRBV6-3; cdr3_length: 13; cdr3_nt: TGTGCCAGCAGTCGAGCAACTTTGGATACGCAGTATTTT; cdr3_aa: CASSRATLDTQYF
d_call: -; clone_size: many; j_call: TRBJ2-1; v_call: TRBV12-3/TRBV12-4; cdr3_length: 11; cdr3_nt: TGTGCCAGCAGCTTAGACAATGAGCAGTTCTTC; cdr3_aa: CASSLDNEQFF
d_call: -; clone_size: many; j_call: TRBJ2-7; v_call: TRBV12-3/TRBV12-4; cdr3_length: 14; cdr3_nt: TGTGCCAGCAGTTTCCGGGAGCTTGTGAACGAGCAGTACTTC; cdr3_aa: CASSFRELVNEQYF
d_call: TRBD2; clone_size: -; j_call: TRBJ2-1; v_call: TRBV7-6; cdr3_length: 16; cdr3_nt: TGTGCCAGCAGCTTCCGGACTAGCGGGACAGGGGATGAGCAGTTCTTC; cdr3_aa: CASSFRTSGTGDEQFF
d_call: -; clone_size: -; j_call: TRBJ2-2; v_call: TRBV13; cdr3_length: 17; cdr3_nt: TGTGCCAGCAGGGGTGCGGTCGCAGCCCCGAACACCGGGGAGCTGTTTTTT; cdr3_aa: CASRGAVAAPNTGELFF
d_call: -; clone_size: -; j_call: TRBJ2-7; v_call: TRBV7-9; cdr3_length: 13; cdr3_nt: TGTGCCAGCAGCTCCCCCCTACTCTACGAGCAGTACTTC; cdr3_aa: CASSSPLLYEQYF
d_call: TRBD1; clone_size: few; j_call: TRBJ1-2; v_call: TRBV7-2; cdr3_length: 16; cdr3_nt: TGTGCCAGCAGCTTAGCTTACGGACAGGGTGACTATGGCTACACCTTC; cdr3_aa: CASSLAYGQGDYGYTF
d_call: -; clone_size: -; j_call: TRBJ2-1; v_call: TRBV20-1; cdr3_length: 11; cdr3_nt: TGCAGTGCCCGCTACATCAATGAGCAGTTCTTC; cdr3_aa: CSARYINEQFF
d_call: -; clone_size: -; j_call: TRBJ2-7; v_call: TRBV5-1; cdr3_length: 13; cdr3_nt: TGCGCCAGCAGCTTGGGCGGCCTAAACGAGCAGTACTTC; cdr3_aa: CASSLGGLNEQYF
d_call: -; clone_size: -; j_call: TRBJ1-1; v_call: TRBV3-1; cdr3_length: 13; cdr3_nt: TGTGCCACTACACTGGCGGGGAGAACTGAAGCTTTCTTT; cdr3_aa: CATTLAGRTEAFF
d_call: TRBD1; clone_size: many; j_call: TRBJ2-7; v_call: TRBV10-3; cdr3_length: 15; cdr3_nt: TGTGCCATCAGTCCCCCCGGGACAGGGTACTACGAGCAGTACTTC; cdr3_aa: CAISPPGTGYYEQYF
d_call: -; clone_size: -; j_call: TRBJ2-1; v_call: TRBV18; cdr3_length: 15; cdr3_nt: TGTGCCAGCTCACCACAGGGCGTAGGGGACAATGAGCAGTTCTTC; cdr3_aa: CASSPQGVGDNEQFF